The clone carrying this T cell receptor (beta chain) has ten or more counts. Hyperthyroidism of Graves' type that showed no ophthalmopathy progression within 18 months was stable. Clinical symptoms, serum thyroxine and TRAb, thyroid ultrasound and orbital computed tomography together formed the diagnostic basis. It was 8.5 to 10 ml of fresh peripheral blood that supplied the PBMCs. This entry is derived from a study of T cells in Graves' hyperthyroidism and ophthalmopathy. The TCR beta CDR3 regions underwent amplification using RNA transcripts as the source. Researchers ran a first-round RT-PCR on the TCR CDR3 using the HTBI primer set. TCRdb reprocessed the multiplex PCR reads with MiXCR, giving one entry per CDR3 protein. The sample contains roughly 510,000 distinct CDR3 sequences, around 21% of which appear only once. There are 14 residues in the CDR3. CDR1 and CDR2 (germline): MNHNS, SASEGT. V lost 6 bases, J lost 6 bases, and 15 bases lay in between.

The TCR originated in a man between 18 and 29 years old with Graves' hyperthyroidism. The chain carries TRBV6-1 and TRBJ1-5; maybe TRBD1 (6 bases). Sample: blood. The CDR3 loop reads CASSPPGGAQPQHF. The DNA of the CDR3 is TGTGCCAGCAGCCCGCCTGGGGGGGCTCAGCCCCAGCATTTT.